This TCR beta chain appears in the sequencing data of a study of shared clonotypes between healthy human individuals. Study outcomes and limitations: Estimated richness values were generally larger in naive subsets than in memory subsets.

This table comes from immunoSEQ multiplex PCR, and its TCRdb copy is limited to in-frame clones, with some not included. The top ten clones hold approximately 0.41% of a sample with fewer than 3 million clones, just under 95% of them seen once. V lost 0 bases, J lost 6 bases, and 12 bases lay in between. Per germline, CDR1 LGHNA and CDR2 YNFKEQ. This CDR3 has 15 residues. Subsets obtained from CD4+ cells comprised CD45RA+ naive and CD45RA-negative memory cells. To note about this clone: Antigen: not known.

The chain links TRBV4-2 to TRBJ1-5; a possible D gene is TRBD1 (5 bases). The receptor was derived from a man between 18 and 29 years old in good health. Some clones in this sample may be carry-over from other donors' samples. Material: naive CD4+ T cells from PBMCs. Regarding subset: CD45RA+ positively selected. CDR3 sequence: CASSQDRVGGQPQHF. In DNA, the CDR3 is TGTGCCAGCAGCCAAGATAGGGTGGGGGGTCAGCCCCAGCATTTT.